Below, 2 T cell receptor beta chains from the same sample are listed, as sequenced in a study of metastatic and nonmetastatic thyroid tumors (dated by TCRdb to about 2020). No treatment had been received by any patient before thyroid surgery. Libraries were built with PCR. The reads were generated on an Illumina HiSeq 4000. TCRdb applied fastp at Q25 and MiXCR to the public reads, then kept only in-frame beta chains. Here the sample has around 30,000 clones; over 20% occur a single time. The ten largest clones take up roughly 14% of the sample. The sample consisted of blood. These receptors all come from a female donor with papillary thyroid cancer or a benign thyroid nodule (not recorded which). Some clones in this sample may be carry-over from other donors' samples.

This clone was counted many times. V usage is TRBV18 and J usage is TRBJ2-7, with TRBD1 as a possible D gene (5 bases). The CDR3 has 13 amino acids. The germline V and J ends were trimmed by 5 bases and 3 bases, with 11 bases remaining between them. Germline-derived CDR1 and CDR2 are KGHSH and LQKENI. The CDR3 protein is CASSRGVGYEQYF. The CDR3 nucleotides are TGTGCCAGCTCAAGGGGCGTTGGCTACGAGCAGTACTTC.

The sample holds a few counts of this clone. V gene TRBV28 combines with J gene TRBJ1-1; no clear D gene. V was cut by 2 bases and J by 1 base, with 2 bases left in between. This CDR3 contains 12 residues. Germline V gene sequence: CDR1 MDHEN, CDR2 SYDVKM. CDR3 region: CASSLKNTEAFF. The CDR3 region has the DNA TGTGCCAGCAGTTTAAAGAACACTGAAGCTTTCTTT.